A selection of T cell receptor beta chains follows, all from one sample in a study of blood T cell repertoires in COVID-19. Assay used: immunoSEQ multiplex PCR; TCRdb lists only in-frame clones, some missing. The data show 280,000 or so clones, roughly 91% seen once. Sequenced: PBMCs or T cells enriched from blood (not recorded which). These receptors were obtained from a woman in her 50s who had been exposed to COVID-19. The CDR3 runs from the conserved cysteine through the conserved F or W. D genes are given only for firm matches. Expanded clones get a size class; other rows say once, few or many, or leave the size out.

size	D	length	V	J	DNA	CDR3
-	TRBD1	15	TRBV24-1	TRBJ2-7	TGTGCCACCAGTGACCCGGGACAGGGGTACTACGAGCAGTACTTC	CATSDPGQGYYEQYF
-	-	14	TRBV30	TRBJ2-7	TGTGCCTGGAGTCAAGACAGTCACTCCTACGAGCAGTACTTC	CAWSQDSHSYEQYF
-	-	19	TRBV19	TRBJ1-1	TGTGCCAGTAGTATAGATGCCCGGGGGCAGCGGGACGGGAACACTGAAGCTTTCTTT	CASSIDARGQRDGNTEAFF
-	TRBD1	15	TRBV5-1	TRBJ2-7	TGCGCCAGCAGCCCCGGGACAGCGCGAACGTACGAGCAGTACTTC	CASSPGTARTYEQYF
-	TRBD1	15	TRBV10-3	TRBJ1-5	TGTGCCATCAGCCAAGGGACAGGGGCCCCTCAGTCCCAGCATTTT	CAISQGTGAPQSQHF
few	TRBD1	15	TRBV5-1	TRBJ1-2	TGCGCCAGCAGCTCCGGGACAGGGGGGGACTATGGCTACACCTTC	CASSSGTGGDYGYTF
-	TRBD1	13	TRBV9	TRBJ2-1	TGTGCCAGTATGACAGGGTCATACAATGAGCAGTTCTTC	CASMTGSYNEQFF
-	-	14	TRBV9	TRBJ1-5	TGTGCCAGCAGCGTAGGAAGCGTCGATCAGCCCCAGCATTTT	CASSVGSVDQPQHF
-	-	14	TRBV6-5	TRBJ2-7	TGTGCCAGCAGAGGGGTAGGCGGAAACTACGAGCAGTACTTC	CASRGVGGNYEQYF
-	-	16	TRBV18	TRBJ2-1	TGTGCCAGCTCATCGCAGGGGTCCCTTGCACGTTATGAGCAGTTCTTC	CASSSQGSLARYEQFF
-	-	14	TRBV30	TRBJ1-2	TGTGCCTGGAAAGACAGCCGGAGGGCGGGCGGCTACACCTTC	CAWKDSRRAGGYTF
-	-	15	TRBV19	TRBJ2-3	TGTGCCAGTAGTATCGGGCAGGGATTTGGAGATACGCAGTATTTT	CASSIGQGFGDTQYF
once	-	15	TRBV28	TRBJ1-6	TGTGCCAGCAGTTTACCTGGGGGGATGGGTTCACCCCTCCACTTT	CASSLPGGMGSPLHF
-	TRBD1	11	TRBV7-2	TRBJ1-1	TGTGCCAGCAGAGATCAGGGGGCGGAGGCCTTT	CASRDQGAEAF
few	-	15	TRBV7-9	TRBJ1-1	TGTGCCAGCATCATAGGGTGGGGCAGCGTCACTGAAGCTTTCTTT	CASIIGWGSVTEAFF
-	-	15	TRBV6-5	TRBJ1-1	TGTGCCAGCAGTTACTCTCAGGGTATTTCTATTGAAGCTTTCTTT	CASSYSQGISIEAFF
-	-	16	TRBV13	TRBJ1-4	TGTGCCAGCAGCTTCGGGGGGGCACCCACTAATGAAAAACTGTTTTTT	CASSFGGAPTNEKLFF
-	-	12	TRBV6-5	TRBJ1-1	TGTGCCAGCCGGACGGGGGATGCTGAAGCTTTCTTT	CASRTGDAEAFF
once	TRBD2	14	TRBV9	TRBJ2-3	TGTGCCAGCAGCGTAGGACTAGCCTCAGATACGCAGTATTTT	CASSVGLASDTQYF
-	-	15	TRBV30	TRBJ1-4	TGTGCCTGGCTTGGACAGCCGGGGACTAATGAAAAACTGTTTTTT	CAWLGQPGTNEKLFF
-	-	14	TRBV7-9	TRBJ1-1	TGTGCCAGCAGCTTAATGCCCGGGGGGACTGAAGCTTTCTTT	CASSLMPGGTEAFF
-	TRBD1	14	TRBV28	TRBJ1-1	TGTGCCAGCAGTAAGGGACAGCTGAACACTGAAGCTTTCTTT	CASSKGQLNTEAFF
-	TRBD1	13	TRBV5-1	TRBJ2-4	TGCGCCAGCAGCTCGGGACAGGAAAACATTCAGTACTTC	CASSSGQENIQYF
-	-	12	TRBV7-9	TRBJ2-7	TGTGCCAGCACCCCCCAGACAGGAGAGCAGTACTTC	CASTPQTGEQYF
-	-	14	TRBV9	TRBJ2-3	TGTGCCAGCAGCGTAGGACAGAGCACAGATACGCAGTATTTT	CASSVGQSTDTQYF
-	-	13	TRBV7-9	TRBJ2-1	TGTGCCAGCACCCTTTCCGTTGTAGATGAGCAGTTCTTC	CASTLSVVDEQFF
-	-	14	TRBV2	TRBJ2-7	TGTGCCAGCACTCCTGGGCAGGAACTCTACGAGCAGTACTTC	CASTPGQELYEQYF
-	-	13	TRBV29-1	TRBJ1-6	TGCAGCGTTAGGAGGGGTATGGATTCACCCCTCCACTTT	CSVRRGMDSPLHF
-	TRBD1	15	TRBV18	TRBJ2-1	TGTGCCAGCTCCCTCCGGGACAGGGATGGCAATGAGCAGTTCTTC	CASSLRDRDGNEQFF
-	-	17	TRBV7-9	TRBJ2-2	TGTGCCAGCAGCGCCCGAGGGGAGGGGGTGAACACCGGGGAGCTGTTTTTT	CASSARGEGVNTGELFF
once	-	15	TRBV2	TRBJ2-7	TGTGCCAGCAGATCCAGTCGGGACACCTCCTACGAGCAGTACTTC	CASRSSRDTSYEQYF
few	-	12	TRBV29-1	TRBJ1-1	TGCAGCGCCCTGGGATCGGGGGGTGAAGCTTTCTTT	CSALGSGGEAFF
-	TRBD1	14	TRBV27	TRBJ2-7	TGTGCCAGCAGTTTATTCCCAGGGGGCTACGAGCAGTACTTC	CASSLFPGGYEQYF
-	-	14	TRBV5-1	TRBJ1-6	TGCGCCAGCAGCTTGGAGGCAGGGAATTCACCCCTCCACTTT	CASSLEAGNSPLHF
once	TRBD2	15	TRBV20-1	TRBJ2-1	TGCAGTGCTAGTTATCTAGCGGGGACCTACAATGAGCAGTTCTTC	CSASYLAGTYNEQFF
-	-	15	TRBV19	TRBJ2-1	TGTGCCAGTAGTATAGGAACAGCCCTTGAGGGTCAGCAGTTCTTC	CASSIGTALEGQQFF
-	-	12	TRBV11-2	TRBJ2-7	TGTGCCAGCAGCTTCTCCTCCTACGAGCAGTACTTC	CASSFSSYEQYF
-	-	14	TRBV30	TRBJ2-7	TGTGCCGGTAACCAGGCGCCAGGCTCCTACGAGCAGTACTTC	CAGNQAPGSYEQYF
-	TRBD1	13	TRBV19	TRBJ2-7	TGTGCCAGCCTGGGACAGGGGGTTGGGGAGCAGTACTTC	CASLGQGVGEQYF
-	TRBD2	18	TRBV9	TRBJ2-1	TGTGCCAGCAGCAAAGGCGGTAGCGGGGGGGCCGCCCCGAATGAGCAGTTCTTC	CASSKGGSGGAAPNEQFF
-	TRBD1	14	TRBV6-5	TRBJ2-2	TGTGCCAGCAGTCAACAGGGGGCGACCGGGGAGCTGTTTTTT	CASSQQGATGELFF
-	-	13	TRBV19	TRBJ1-5	TGTGCCAGCTCAACAAGGCCAGGCCAGCCCCAGCATTTT	CASSTRPGQPQHF
-	-	13	TRBV18	TRBJ1-1	TGTGCCAGCTCATCGGACAGGAACACTGAAGCTTTCTTT	CASSSDRNTEAFF
-	-	11	TRBV14	TRBJ2-3	TGTGCCAGCAGCCTCGTGGATACGCAGTATTTT	CASSLVDTQYF
-	TRBD1	15	TRBV28	TRBJ2-7	TGTGCCAGCACCCAGAGACAGGGGTGGACCTACGAGCAGTACTTC	CASTQRQGWTYEQYF